A single sample gave rise to the 7 T cell receptor beta chains below, sequenced in a study of post-analysis software for immune sequencing data. The antigens for these receptors are not known. Carried by the TCR beta cDNA libraries were unique molecular identifiers. TCRdb ran MiXCR on the PCR reads and lists one entry per CDR3 protein. The sample has about 460,000 distinct CDR3 sequences; approximately 46% are singletons. Points from the study as a whole: About five TRBV segments were more frequent in patients than controls; TRBV5-6, TRBV5-1 and TRBV20-1 belonged to this group.

Sequencing was carried out using blood. Receptors were obtained from a girl between 10 and 17 years old with multiple sclerosis.

This clonotype was detected only a few times. The chain recombines TRBV29-1 with TRBJ2-5; 8 bases line up with TRBD1. CDR3 length equals 13 residues. The V gene's germline CDR1 is SQVTM and CDR2 ANQGSEA. Trimming cost V 7 bases and J 7 bases; bases outside gene matches: 11. The CDR3, as DNA: TGCAGCGCCGCGACAGGGGACCGTGGGACCCAGTACTTC. Residues: CSAATGDRGTQYF.

The genes are TRBV20-1 and TRBJ1-1; the D is unclear. Germline V CDR1 and CDR2: DFQATT, SNEGSKA (reference sequence). The CDR3 loop spans 14 amino acids. With 8 bases removed from V and 5 bases from J, the gap between germline ends came to 21 bases. CDR3 sequence (DNA): TGCAGTCCCGGCCGATTACCCCTGCAAACTGAAGCTTTCTTT. Translating it yields CSPGRLPLQTEAFF.

This clonotype came up a few times. The CDR3 reads CASSDPSSPLHF. CDR3 sequence (DNA): TGTGCCAGCAGTGATCCTTCCTCACCCCTCCACTTT. V gene TRBV6-1 combines with J gene TRBJ1-6, with D hard to call. This CDR3 is built from 12 residues. Trimming took off 3 bases at V and 10 bases at J, with 7 bases between the two ends. Germline CDR1 and CDR2: MNHNS and SASEGT.

The CDR3 bases are TGTGCCAGCAGCCCCGTAGGGGATTGCAGGTTACTCGAGCAGTACTTC. It yields the protein CASSPVGDCRLLEQYF. This rearrangement joins TRBV21-1 to TRBJ2-7; TRBD1, the table's D call, lacks a check against the DNA. TRBV21-1 is marked as a pseudogene. The CDR3 covers 16 residues.

This clonotype was seen just once. V and J are TRBV6-6 and TRBJ2-1; 8 bases are shared with TRBD1. The germline gives CDR1 MNHNY, CDR2 SVGAGI (reference sequence). CDR3 length: 16 amino acids. V lost 0 bases and J lost 6; bases outside the gene matches: 7. The CDR3 bases are TGTGCCAGCAGTTACTCTTGGACAGGGCCCATCAATGAGCAGTTCTTC. Its protein is CASSYSWTGPINEQFF.

CDR3 in amino acids: CASSLEWRPNEKLFF. The CDR3 nucleotides read TGCGCCAGCAGCTTGGAGTGGAGGCCTAATGAAAAACTGTTTTTT. This rearrangement joins TRBV5-1 to TRBJ1-4; D gene uncertain. This CDR3 contains 15 residues. Germline V gives CDR1 SGHRS, CDR2 YFSETQ. V was clipped by 0 bases and J by 3 bases, with 9 bases between them. Full variable domain (remainder filled in from reference TRBV5-1 and TRBJ1-4): KAGVTQTPRYLIKTRGQQVTLSCSPISGHRSVSWYQQTPGQGLQFLFEYFSETQRNKGNFPGRFSGRQFSNSRSEMNVSTLELGDSALYLCASSLEWRPNEKLFFGSGTQLSVL.

V and J are TRBV20-1 and TRBJ2-6, with TRBD2 as a possible D gene (7 bases). V shed 5 bases and J shed 9 bases, with 17 bases lying between them. The CDR3 consists of 14 residues. Germline V lookup: CDR1 DFQATT, CDR2 SNEGSKA (reference sequence). As DNA, the CDR3 is TGCAGTGCTGGGGGGGCAGGGTTTTTCAACGTCCTGACTTTC. This encodes CSAGGAGFFNVLTF.